The 17 T cell receptor beta chains below were found in one sample sequenced in a study of CD4 T cells in relation to SARS-CoV-2 and coronaviruses. The assay was immunoSEQ multiplex PCR, and TCRdb's table has in-frame clones only and misses some. The table lists 35,000 or so clones, 77% of them singletons, with roughly 22% in the top ten. These receptors' targets are unknown. The sequenced sample was memory CD4+ T cells from PBMCs, cultured in vitro. The receptors originated from an adult with COVID-19.

This sequence joins TRBV28 and TRBJ1-6; no clear D gene. The CDR3 is made up of 14 amino acids. Trimming left V 8 bases short and J 8 bases short, with 16 bases between. Germline CDR1 is MDHEN and CDR2 is SYDVKM. For the CDR3, the DNA is TGTGCCAGCTCTTTACCCCCTTTGGATTCACCCCTCCACTTT. Translation: CASSLPPLDSPLHF.

The chain carries TRBV28 and TRBJ1-2; possibly TRBD1 for D (6 bases). This CDR3 spans 13 amino acids. Germline V lookup: CDR1 MDHEN, CDR2 SYDVKM. Trimming took 6 bases from V and 8 from J, leaving 16 bases between them. CDR3 bases: TGTGCCAGCAGCTACAGGGAAGTCTCCGGCTACACCTTC. Protein sequence: CASSYREVSGYTF.

The V and J genes are TRBV7-2 and TRBJ2-7, with 10 bases lining up with TRBD2. Trimming removed 1 base from V and 6 bases from J; junction bases left unmatched: 15. Germline V CDR1 and CDR2: SGHTA, FQGNSA. The CDR3 runs 18 residues. CDR3 nucleotides: TGTGCCAGCAGCTTAGGACTAGCGGGCCGCCAAATCGTCCGCGAGCAGTACTTC. Protein product: CASSLGLAGRQIVREQYF.

This clone was detected only a few times. The V gene is TRBV30, the J gene TRBJ1-6; tentative D call: TRBD1 (6 bases). Deletions cut 2 bases from V and 7 bases from J, with 9 bases between. This CDR3 contains 13 residues. Germline loops: CDR1 GTSNPN, CDR2 SVGIG (reference sequence). The CDR3 sequence is CAWSRGMNSPLHF. The CDR3 DNA sequence: TGTGCCTGGAGTAGGGGGATGAATTCACCCCTCCACTTT.

This chain joins TRBV5-1 and TRBJ2-5; TRBD2 might be the D (6 bases). The CDR3 runs 15 residues. V was cut by 3 bases and J by 2 bases, with 14 bases left in between. Per germline, CDR1 SGHRS and CDR2 YFSETQ. The CDR3, as DNA: TGCGCCAGCAGCTCCGGGGGAGCGGGTCAAGAGACCCAGTACTTC. Translation: CASSSGGAGQETQYF.

The DNA of the CDR3 is TGTGCCAGTCAAGCGGGCGATCAAGAGACCCAGTACTTC. It specifies CASQAGDQETQYF. The chain links TRBV27 to TRBJ2-5, with a tentative D call TRBD2 (6 bases). Per germline, CDR1 MNHEY and CDR2 SMNVEV (reference sequence). This CDR3 contains 13 residues. The germline V and J ends were trimmed by 9 bases and 2 bases, with 13 bases remaining between them.

This clone was seen once. The chain joins TRBV5-1 to TRBJ2-7; D remains unclear. Germline V gene lookup returns CDR1 SGHRS and CDR2 YFSETQ. This CDR3 region has 15 residues. Between the trimmed V and J ends, which lost 2 bases and 2 bases, there was a span of 14 bases. The CDR3 spells CASSFGGYETYEQYF. CDR3 bases: TGCGCCAGCAGCTTCGGCGGCTATGAGACCTACGAGCAGTACTTC. Together with reference TRBV5-1 and TRBJ2-7, the CDR3 gives the full variable domain: KAGVTQTPRYLIKTRGQQVTLSCSPISGHRSVSWYQQTPGQGLQFLFEYFSETQRNKGNFPGRFSGRQFSNSRSEMNVSTLELGDSALYLCASSFGGYETYEQYFGPGTRLTVT.

This clone has a handful of counts. This rearrangement joins TRBV6-5 to TRBJ2-3, with no clear D. Per the germline V gene, CDR1 is MNHEY and CDR2 is SVGAGI. V was shortened by 8 bases and J by 4 bases, with 7 bases between the two germline ends. This CDR3 has 11 amino acids. CDR3 nucleotides: TGTGCCAGCTTAGCTCCAGATACGCAGTATTTT. Protein: CASLAPDTQYF.

The chain employs TRBV29-1 and TRBJ1-5; D might be TRBD1 (5 bases). Germline-derived CDR1 and CDR2 are SQVTM and ANQGSEA. The CDR3 covers 12 residues. V lost 4 bases and J 4 bases, leaving 8 bases between the germline ends. The DNA of the CDR3 is TGCAGCGTTGCAGGGCCTAATCAGCCCCAGCATTTT. It encodes CSVAGPNQPQHF.

The rearrangement uses TRBV9 and TRBJ2-3; unclear D gene. Trimming took 3 bases from V and 5 from J, leaving 16 bases between them. This CDR3 is built from 15 residues. The germline V gene encodes CDR1 SGDLS and CDR2 YYNGEE. CDR3 sequence reads: CASSADQQRVDTQYF. The CDR3 DNA reads TGTGCCAGCAGCGCGGACCAGCAAAGGGTAGATACGCAGTATTTT.

The rearrangement joins TRBV28 to TRBJ2-5; 8 bases map to TRBD1. The CDR3 extends over 20 amino acids. Germline-derived CDR1 and CDR2 are MDHEN and SYDVKM. With V trimmed by 6 bases and J by 3 bases, 24 bases remained unmatched. The CDR3 loop reads CASRTFTGTGSLGAKETQYF. Written as DNA, the CDR3 is TGTGCCAGCAGGACTTTCACCGGGACAGGAAGCTTGGGTGCCAAAGAGACCCAGTACTTC.

The chain couples TRBV14 to TRBJ2-1, with TRBD2 identical over 12 bases. This CDR3 is built from 16 residues. Germline V gene sequence: CDR1 SGHDN, CDR2 FVKESK. J lost 10 bases, V lost 1 base, and 8 bases had no gene match. CDR3 sequence (DNA): TGTGCCAGCAGCCAAGTTATCACTAGCGGGAGGAAGGAGCAGTTCTTC. Amino acid sequence: CASSQVITSGRKEQFF.

V usage is TRBV30 and J usage is TRBJ2-7; D not resolved. CDR3 length: 13 amino acids. Trimming took 1 base from V and 3 from J, leaving 10 bases between them. Germline CDR1 and CDR2: GTSNPN and SVGIG (reference sequence). The CDR3 DNA is TGTGCCTGGAGTGCTAACACACTCTACGAGCAGTACTTC. Translating gives CAWSANTLYEQYF.

J is TRBJ1-4 and V is TRBV30; D uncertain. Per the germline V gene, CDR1 is GTSNPN and CDR2 is SVGIG (reference sequence). V lost 2 bases and J lost 4, with 14 bases in between. CDR3 size: 15 residues. The DNA of the CDR3 is TGTGCCTGGAGTCACGGGCGGGGAAATAATGAAAAACTGTTTTTT. It is translated as CAWSHGRGNNEKLFF.

The chain carries TRBV5-1 and TRBJ1-5, with D perhaps TRBD1 (5 bases). Germline V gene lookup returns CDR1 SGHRS and CDR2 YFSETQ. This CDR3 is 15 amino acids long. Trimming shortened V by 2 bases and J by 0 bases, and 9 bases separated the two germline ends. The CDR3 spells CASSLRGDSNQPQHF. The CDR3 region has the DNA TGCGCCAGCAGCTTAAGAGGGGATAGCAATCAGCCCCAGCATTTT.

This chain joins TRBV18 and TRBJ1-1, with TRBD1 as a possible D gene (5 bases). Germline V gene sequence: CDR1 KGHSH, CDR2 LQKENI. V shed 4 bases and J shed 3 bases, with 15 bases lying between them. This CDR3 comprises 15 residues. CDR3 loop: CASSLRRGIDTEAFF. The DNA for the CDR3 is TGTGCCAGCTCACTCCGACGGGGGATCGACACTGAAGCTTTCTTT. Together with reference TRBV18 and TRBJ1-1, the CDR3 gives the full variable domain: NAGVMQNPRHLVRRRGQEARLRCSPMKGHSHVYWYRQLPEEGLKFMVYLQKENIIDESGMPKERFSAEFPKEGPSILRIQQVVRGDSAAYFCASSLRRGIDTEAFFGQGTRLTVV.

The chain links TRBV29-1 to TRBJ2-3; TRBD1 is a possible D gene (6 bases). Germline V CDR1 and CDR2: SQVTM, ANQGSEA. This CDR3 spans 13 amino acids. The germline V and J ends were trimmed by 6 bases and 4 bases, with 14 bases remaining between them. CDR3 residues: CSVGHPSPDTQYF. In nucleotides, the CDR3 is TGCAGCGTGGGACACCCATCGCCAGATACGCAGTATTTT.